This T cell receptor beta chain was profiled in a study of cytomegalovirus exposure and HLA in healthy donors. Whole-study findings and limits: Among the most significant clusters, several appeared linked to common viral pathogens in a later analysis.

The PCR used 60 Vbeta and 13 Jbeta primers. Data came from immunoSEQ multiplex PCR; TCRdb stores just in-frame clones and leaves some out. The table has under 150,000 clones, 70% to 80% seen once. About this clone itself: What it binds is not known.

V shed 1 base and J shed 2 bases, with 11 bases lying between them. The germline V gene has CDR1 LGHNA and CDR2 YSLEER. The CDR3 contains 15 residues. This sequence joins TRBV4-3 and TRBJ1-2, with no clear D. Source material: PBMCs. This receptor was identified in a human donor in good health. The CDR3 protein is CASSQAEAANYGYTF. The CDR3 bases are TGCGCCAGCAGCCAAGCGGAGGCAGCGAACTATGGCTACACCTTC.